These 27 T cell receptor beta chains share one sample of origin, sequenced in a study of control samples from healthy donors and cancer patients. Libraries were prepared by immunoSEQ multiplex PCR; TCRdb keeps only in-frame clonotypes and omits some of them. The sample includes some 130,000 clones, around 90% of them seen just once. The sample was blood. These receptors all come from a man between 18 and 29 years old in good health.

The V and J genes are TRBV5-4 and TRBJ2-1; D gene uncertain. Per germline, CDR1 SGHNT and CDR2 YYREEE (reference sequence). This CDR3 contains 12 residues. The germline V and J ends were trimmed by 2 bases and 8 bases, with 8 bases remaining between them. Here the CDR3 DNA reads TGTGCCAGCAGCTTTTCCGACGATGAGCAGTTCTTC. This translates into CASSFSDDEQFF. Based on the CDR3 plus reference TRBV5-4 and TRBJ2-1, the full variable domain is ETGVTQSPTHLIKTRGQQVTLRCSSQSGHNTVSWYQQALGQGPQFIFQYYREEENGRGNFPPRFSGLQFPNYSSELNVNALELDDSALYLCASSFSDDEQFFGPGTRLTVL.

This chain joins TRBV9 and TRBJ2-7; 7 positions match TRBD2. The V and J ends lost 4 bases and 7 bases, in that order; junction bases with no gene match: 11. The germline V gene has CDR1 SGDLS and CDR2 YYNGEE. The length of the CDR3 is 14 residues. DNA of the CDR3: TGTGCCAGCAGCCCCCCCGGGGGGAATCGGGAGCAGTACGTC. Its protein product is CASSPPGGNREQYV.

This clone has a single count. The rearrangement uses TRBV6-1 and TRBJ1-4, with D possibly TRBD1 on 5 matching bases. From germline, CDR1 is MNHNS and CDR2 SASEGT. The CDR3 length is 15 residues. V shed 1 base and J shed 7 bases, with 13 bases lying between them. The DNA for the CDR3 is TGTGCCAGCAGTGAAGGGACGGACATGTTTGAAAAACTGTTTTTT. Its translation is CASSEGTDMFEKLFF.

This chain links TRBV5-1 with TRBJ1-3; D is uncertain. The CDR3 has 18 amino acids. The V end lost 2 bases, the J end lost 0 bases, and 18 bases lay between the germline ends. CDR1 is SGHRS, CDR2 YFSETQ, per germline. The CDR3 DNA follows: TGCGCCAGCAGCTTTTCCTCGAGTCTCAAATCCTCTGGAAACACCATATATTTT. This translates into CASSFSSSLKSSGNTIYF.

The chain joins TRBV5-1 to TRBJ2-7, with D possibly being TRBD2 (5 bases). In germline, CDR1 is SGHRS, CDR2 YFSETQ. Between the trimmed V and J ends, which lost 4 bases and 6 bases, there was a span of 20 bases. This CDR3 contains 15 residues. CDR3 in amino acids: CASSPSPGRASEQYF. CDR3 DNA sequence: TGCGCCAGCAGCCCCTCTCCCGGGCGGGCTAGCGAGCAGTACTTC.

The chain recombines TRBV29-1 with TRBJ1-1, with 7 bases lining up with TRBD1. This CDR3 has 13 residues. V gave up 6 bases and J gave up 2 bases; unmatched junction bases: 6. The V gene's germline CDR1 is SQVTM and CDR2 ANQGSEA. The CDR3 here is CSVVRQGNTEAFF. DNA for the CDR3: TGCAGCGTAGTTCGACAGGGAAACACTGAAGCTTTCTTT.

This chain joins TRBV3-1 (or the pseudogene TRBV3-2) and TRBJ2-1, with 11 bases aligning to TRBD1. The trim removed 4 bases at V and 5 bases at J, leaving 4 bases unmatched. Germline lookup yields CDR1 LGHDT and CDR2 YNNKEL (reference sequence). This CDR3 comprises 15 residues. Written as DNA, the CDR3 is TGTGCCAGCAGCCCCGGGACAGGGGGTCACAATGAGCAGTTCTTC. It codes for CASSPGTGGHNEQFF.

This chain joins TRBV15 and TRBJ2-1; TRBD2 agrees at 8 bases. Germline CDR1 is LNHNV and CDR2 is YYDKDF (reference sequence). This CDR3 contains 18 residues. V lost 1 base and J lost 0; bases outside the gene matches: 8. CDR3 sequence: CATSRVGTSGTSYNEQFF. CDR3 DNA: TGTGCCACCAGCAGAGTAGGCACTAGCGGTACCTCCTACAATGAGCAGTTCTTC.

The V gene is TRBV9, the J gene TRBJ1-2; TRBD1 matches 8 bases. This CDR3 comprises 15 residues. J was trimmed by 6 bases and V by 4 bases; bases with no gene match: 11. Germline V lookup: CDR1 SGDLS, CDR2 YYNGEE. DNA of the CDR3: TGTGCCAGCAGCCTAAAACGGACAGGGCAGGATGGCTACACCTTC. Protein sequence: CASSLKRTGQDGYTF.

The rearrangement links TRBV24-1 to TRBJ2-2; no clear D gene. The germline V and J ends were trimmed by 12 bases and 2 bases, with 18 bases remaining between them. Germline V lookup: CDR1 KGHDR, CDR2 SFDVKD. The CDR3 has 15 amino acids. Here the CDR3 reads CASRRGYLNTGELFF. The CDR3 DNA reads as TGTGCCTCCCGGCGTGGTTACCTAAACACCGGGGAGCTGTTTTTT.

V usage is TRBV21-1 and J usage is TRBJ2-7; the DNA was not used to check the table's D call, TRBD2. TRBV21-1 is a pseudogene segment. This CDR3 has 12 residues. The CDR3 protein is CASSGLVYEQYV. The DNA for the CDR3 is TGTGCCAGCAGCGGACTAGTTTACGAGCAGTACGTC.

This clone was seen a single time. This sequence joins TRBV4-3 and TRBJ2-1, with 7 bases matching TRBD2. The V segment lost 1 base and the J segment 9 bases; nucleotides outside the gene matches: 6. Germline CDR1 reads LGHNA; CDR2 reads YSLEER. The CDR3 is 14 residues long. The CDR3 is CASSQAGGPGEQFF. In nucleotides, the CDR3 is TGCGCCAGCAGCCAAGCGGGAGGCCCGGGTGAGCAGTTCTTC.

The V gene is TRBV15, the J gene TRBJ1-1; TRBD1 is a possible D gene (6 bases). Per the germline V gene, CDR1 is LNHNV and CDR2 is YYDKDF (reference sequence). The V end lost 1 base, the J end lost 2 bases, and 11 bases lay between the germline ends. The CDR3 is 15 residues long. CDR3 coding DNA: TGTGCCACCAGCAGAGGAACAGGGACAAACACTGAAGCTTTCTTT. Protein: CATSRGTGTNTEAFF. The whole variable domain, filled in from reference TRBV15 and TRBJ1-1, reads DAMVIQNPRYQVTQFGKPVTLSCSQTLNHNVMYWYQQKSSQAPKLLFHYYDKDFNNEADTPDNFQSRRPNTSFCFLDIRSPGLGDTAMYLCATSRGTGTNTEAFFGQGTRLTVV.

The V and J genes are TRBV7-9 and TRBJ1-1; 12 bases are a match to TRBD1. The germline V gene encodes CDR1 SEHNR and CDR2 FQNEAQ (reference sequence). CDR3 length: 13 amino acids. The V and J ends lost 3 bases and 10 bases, in that order; junction bases with no gene match: 3. CDR3 nucleotide sequence: TGTGCCAGCAGCTTGGGACAGGGGGCGTCAGCTTTCTTT. Amino acids: CASSLGQGASAFF.

J is TRBJ2-1 and V is TRBV29-1; TRBD2 matches at 12 bases. Unmatched junction bases numbered 4, after V lost 4 bases and J lost 12 bases. The germline gives CDR1 SQVTM, CDR2 ANQGSEA. The CDR3 runs to 12 residues. This CDR3 reads CSVGLAGELQFF. The CDR3 coding sequence is TGCAGCGTTGGACTAGCGGGGGAGCTGCAGTTCTTC.

The chain combines TRBV6-5 with TRBJ2-2; D gene unclear. The CDR3 has 15 amino acids. V dropped 3 bases and J dropped 3 bases, with 11 bases sitting between them. Germline assignment: CDR1 MNHEY and CDR2 SVGAGI. CDR3 bases: TGTGCCAGCAGTTATTCTGGCGAGGACACCGGGGAGCTGTTTTTT. It codes for CASSYSGEDTGELFF.

The chain employs TRBV29-1 and TRBJ2-4, with unresolved D. The CDR3 totals 13 residues. Germline CDR1 is SQVTM and CDR2 is ANQGSEA. Trimming removed 6 bases from V and 5 bases from J, with 14 bases in between. The DNA for the CDR3 is TGCAGCGTGGGTTCTGGAGTAGAAAACATTCAGTACTTC. This sequence encodes CSVGSGVENIQYF.

J is TRBJ2-1 and V is TRBV7-9; TRBD1 is a possible D gene (6 bases). The CDR3 totals 15 residues. The germline CDR1 and CDR2 sequences are SEHNR and FQNEAQ (reference sequence). V dropped 5 bases and J dropped 1 base, with 12 bases sitting between them. The CDR3 DNA sequence: TGTGCCAGCAGCCGGACCCAGGGGTCCTACAATGAGCAGTTCTTC. It codes for CASSRTQGSYNEQFF.

The chain employs TRBV4-3 and TRBJ2-1, with 11 bases matching TRBD1. There are 15 residues in the CDR3. V was pared by 5 bases and J by 10 bases, with 10 bases of the junction left unmatched. The germline V gene encodes CDR1 LGHNA and CDR2 YSLEER. The CDR3 DNA sequence: TGCGCCAGCAGCACGGGGGACAGGGGGAGAGAAGAGCAGTTCTTC. Encoded protein: CASSTGDRGREEQFF.

The rearrangement joins TRBV27 to TRBJ1-5; 7 bases are a match to TRBD1. CDR3 length: 17 amino acids. With V trimmed by 0 bases and J by 0 bases, 5 bases remained unmatched. Germline CDR1 MNHEY, CDR2 SMNVEV (reference sequence). CDR3 DNA sequence: TGTGCCAGCAGTTTATCGGGATCAGGGGGTAGCAATCAGCCCCAGCATTTT. Translating it yields CASSLSGSGGSNQPQHF.

V and J are TRBV10-3 and TRBJ1-1, with D uncertain. Germline values: CDR1 ENHRY, CDR2 SYGVKD. The CDR3 sequence is 16 residues long. V was cut by 3 bases and J by 1 base, with 15 bases left in between. The CDR3, as DNA: TGTGCCATCAGTGAACGTCTAGGGAGCAGGAACACTGAAGCTTTCTTT. Translation gives CAISERLGSRNTEAFF.

V usage is TRBV28 and J usage is TRBJ1-5; D might be TRBD1 (6 bases). CDR3 size: 13 residues. Deletions cut 1 base from V and 7 bases from J, with 8 bases between. Germline-derived CDR1 and CDR2 are MDHEN and SYDVKM. CDR3 region: CASSLSGDQPQHF. The CDR3 region has the DNA TGTGCCAGCAGTTTATCAGGGGACCAGCCCCAGCATTTT.

This clone has more than one count but fewer than ten. The chain recombines TRBV5-4 with TRBJ2-3, with TRBD2 matching 7 bases. This CDR3 has 13 amino acids. The ends lost 5 bases at V and 4 bases at J; junction bases unmatched: 4. CDR1 and CDR2 (germline): SGHNT, YYREEE (reference sequence). Written as DNA, the CDR3 is TGTGCCAGCAGGCCGGGGGGTTCAGATACGCAGTATTTT. Translation: CASRPGGSDTQYF.

The CDR3 bases are TGTGCCATCACTACGGACCCCAATCAGCCCCAGCATTTT. Encoded protein: CAITTDPNQPQHF. V gene TRBV10-3 combines with J gene TRBJ1-5; D ambiguous. CDR1 and CDR2 (germline): ENHRY, SYGVKD. CDR3 length equals 13 residues. Trimming pared 7 bases from V and 3 bases from J, leaving 10 bases between.

This chain links TRBV6-5 with TRBJ2-7, with TRBD1 matching over 9 bases. The ends lost 4 bases at V and 7 bases at J; junction bases unmatched: 2. Germline V lookup: CDR1 MNHEY, CDR2 SVGAGI. The CDR3 extends over 12 amino acids. The CDR3 nucleotides read TGTGCCAGCAGTTGGACAGGGGAAGAGCAGTACGTC. This codes for CASSWTGEEQYV.

The rearrangement links TRBV30 to TRBJ1-3, with 7 bases that match TRBD1. CDR3 length: 15 residues. Germline V CDR1 and CDR2: GTSNPN, SVGIG (reference sequence). Trimming at V came to 2 bases and at J to 0 bases, leaving 4 bases not matched to a gene. The chain's CDR3 is CAWSRDSYSGNTIYF. CDR3 sequence (DNA): TGTGCCTGGAGTCGGGACAGCTACTCTGGAAACACCATATATTTT.

The V gene is TRBV23-1, the J gene TRBJ2-1, with TRBD1 as a possible D gene (6 bases). TRBV23-1 is identified as an open reading frame with a role that is uncertain. Trimming removed 4 bases from V and 2 bases from J, with 12 bases in between. The CDR3 sequence is 15 residues long. CDR3 DNA: TGCGCCAGCAGTCCAGGCAGGGGAACCTACAATGAGCAGTTCTTC. This codes for CASSPGRGTYNEQFF.